This TCR beta chain stems from a study of Ad26.COV2.S vaccination and SARS-CoV-2 variants. Turning to the study itself: In the COV1001 trial, the donor was in the Ad26.COV2.S arm.

Some clones are missing from TCRdb's copy, which holds only in-frame ones; the method was immunoSEQ multiplex PCR. The table includes some 340,000 clones, about 82% detected once. Treatment reported: around 19 received Ad26.COV2.S at low or high dose, single or two shots; about 5 received placebo; per-sample allocation not given. Samples analyzed were those drawn on day 63 after the first vaccine or placebo injection. Germline CDR1 and CDR2: LGHDT and YNNKEL (reference sequence). The length of the CDR3 is 16 residues. Trimming removed 3 bases from V and 2 bases from J; junction bases left unmatched: 9.

The sequenced sample was peripheral blood, obtained in a trial of Ad26.COV2.S vaccine versus placebo. This chain joins TRBV3-1 (or the pseudogene TRBV3-2) and TRBJ1-1; 7 bases are shared with TRBD1. This receptor was obtained from a person between 18 and 60 years old who received the Ad26.COV2.S COVID-19 vaccine or a placebo. The CDR3 DNA sequence: TGTGCCAGCAGCCATGGTCCGGGACAGCCTAACACTGAAGCTTTCTTT. Translation gives CASSHGPGQPNTEAFF.